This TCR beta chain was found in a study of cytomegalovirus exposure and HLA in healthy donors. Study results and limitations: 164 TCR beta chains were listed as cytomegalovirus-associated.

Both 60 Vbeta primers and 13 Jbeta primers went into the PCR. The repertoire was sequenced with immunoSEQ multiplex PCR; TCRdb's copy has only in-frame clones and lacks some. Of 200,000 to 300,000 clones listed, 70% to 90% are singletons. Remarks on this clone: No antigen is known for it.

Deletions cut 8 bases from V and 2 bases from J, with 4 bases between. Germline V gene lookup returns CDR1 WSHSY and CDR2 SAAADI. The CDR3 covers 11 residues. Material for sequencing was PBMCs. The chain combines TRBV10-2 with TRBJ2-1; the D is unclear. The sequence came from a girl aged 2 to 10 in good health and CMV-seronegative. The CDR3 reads CASGPYNEQFF. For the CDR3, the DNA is TGCGCCAGCGGCCCCTACAATGAGCAGTTCTTC.